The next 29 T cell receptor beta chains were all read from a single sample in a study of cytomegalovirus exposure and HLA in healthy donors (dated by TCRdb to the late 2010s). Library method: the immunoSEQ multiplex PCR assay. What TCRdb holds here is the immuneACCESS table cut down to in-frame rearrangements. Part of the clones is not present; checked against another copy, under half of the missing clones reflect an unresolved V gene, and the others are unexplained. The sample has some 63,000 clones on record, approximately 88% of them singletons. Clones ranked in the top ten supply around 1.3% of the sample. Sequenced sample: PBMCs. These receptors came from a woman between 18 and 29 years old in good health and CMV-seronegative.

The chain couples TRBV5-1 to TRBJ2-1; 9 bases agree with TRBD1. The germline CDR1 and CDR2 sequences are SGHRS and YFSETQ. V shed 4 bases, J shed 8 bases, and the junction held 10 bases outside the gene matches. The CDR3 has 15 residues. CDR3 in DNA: TGCGCCAGCAGCGCACTAGGGGGACAGGGCTATGAGCAGTTCTTC. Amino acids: CASSALGGQGYEQFF.

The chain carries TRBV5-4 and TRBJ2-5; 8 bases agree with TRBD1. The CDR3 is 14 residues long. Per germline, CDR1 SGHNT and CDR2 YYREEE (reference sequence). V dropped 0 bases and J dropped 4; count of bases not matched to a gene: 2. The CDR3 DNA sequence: TGTGCCAGCAGCTTGGAACAGGGGGGAGAGACCCAGTACTTC. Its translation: CASSLEQGGETQYF.

The CDR3 reads CAISEGGSSGNTIYF. The CDR3 DNA reads TGTGCCATCAGTGAAGGGGGATCGTCTGGAAACACCATATATTTT. The chain links TRBV10-3 to TRBJ1-3, with a weak D call TRBD1 (6 bases). CDR1 is ENHRY, CDR2 SYGVKD, per germline. The CDR3 contains 15 residues. With 3 bases removed from V and 1 base from J, the gap between germline ends came to 10 bases.

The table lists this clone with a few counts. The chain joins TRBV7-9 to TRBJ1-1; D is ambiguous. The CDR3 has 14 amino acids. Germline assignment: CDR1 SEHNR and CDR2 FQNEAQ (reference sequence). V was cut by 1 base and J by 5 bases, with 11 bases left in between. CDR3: CASSLDPGLTEAFF. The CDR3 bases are TGTGCCAGCAGCTTAGATCCGGGGTTAACTGAAGCTTTCTTT.

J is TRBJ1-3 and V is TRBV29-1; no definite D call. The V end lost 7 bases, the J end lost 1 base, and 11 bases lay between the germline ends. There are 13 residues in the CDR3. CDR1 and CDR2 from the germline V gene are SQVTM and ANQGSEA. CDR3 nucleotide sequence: TGCAGCGCTCAGGTGGTTTCTGGAAACACCATATATTTT. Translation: CSAQVVSGNTIYF.

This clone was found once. The CDR3 coding sequence is TGTGCCAGCAGAGTACAGGGGCGGGCTGGAACTGAAGCTTTCTTT. Protein sequence: CASRVQGRAGTEAFF. The V and J genes are TRBV19 and TRBJ1-1, with 7 bases matching TRBD1. Germline CDR1 reads LNHDA; CDR2 reads SQIVND (reference sequence). CDR3 length: 15 amino acids. V was pared by 9 bases and J by 5 bases, with 15 bases of the junction left unmatched.

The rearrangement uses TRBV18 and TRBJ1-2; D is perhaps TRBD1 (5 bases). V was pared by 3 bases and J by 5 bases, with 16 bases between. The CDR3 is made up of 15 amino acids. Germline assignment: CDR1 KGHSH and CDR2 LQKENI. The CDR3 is CASSPGLTGVYGYTF. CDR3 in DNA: TGTGCCAGCTCACCGGGCCTCACGGGGGTTTATGGCTACACCTTC.

CDR3 region: CASSLLGGNTGELFF. The CDR3 DNA reads TGTGCCAGCAGCTTACTGGGGGGGAACACCGGGGAGCTGTTTTTT. V gene TRBV5-4 combines with J gene TRBJ2-2; D perhaps matches TRBD2 (6 bases). This CDR3 has 15 residues. CDR1 is SGHNT and CDR2 is YYREEE in the germline V gene (reference sequence). V lost 2 bases to trimming and J lost 1 base, with 9 bases between them.

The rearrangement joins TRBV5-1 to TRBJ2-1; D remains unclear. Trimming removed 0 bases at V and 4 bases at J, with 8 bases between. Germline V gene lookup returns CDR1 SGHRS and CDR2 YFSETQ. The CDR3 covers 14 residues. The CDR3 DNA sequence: TGCGCCAGCAGCTTGGCCATGGAGTACAATGAGCAGTTCTTC. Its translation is CASSLAMEYNEQFF.

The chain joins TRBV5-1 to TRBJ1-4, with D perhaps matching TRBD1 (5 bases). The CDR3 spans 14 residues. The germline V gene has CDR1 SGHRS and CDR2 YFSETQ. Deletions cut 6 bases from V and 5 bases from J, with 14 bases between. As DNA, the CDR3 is TGCGCCAGCAACTACGGGGAGGGGAATGAAAAACTGTTTTTT. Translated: CASNYGEGNEKLFF.

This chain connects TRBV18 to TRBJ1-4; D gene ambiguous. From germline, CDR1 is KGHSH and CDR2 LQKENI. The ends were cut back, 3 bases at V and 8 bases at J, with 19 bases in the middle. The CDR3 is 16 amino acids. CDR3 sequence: CASSPPTWGGGEKLFF. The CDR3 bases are TGTGCCAGCTCACCCCCTACTTGGGGTGGAGGGGAAAAACTGTTTTTT.

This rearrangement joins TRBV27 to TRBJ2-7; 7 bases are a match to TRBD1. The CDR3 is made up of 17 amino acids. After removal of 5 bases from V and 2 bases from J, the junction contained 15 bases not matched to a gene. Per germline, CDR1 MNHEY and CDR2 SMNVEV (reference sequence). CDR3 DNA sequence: TGTGCCAGCAGTCAAAGACCCCAACAGGGGAAGACCTACGAGCAGTACTTC. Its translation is CASSQRPQQGKTYEQYF.

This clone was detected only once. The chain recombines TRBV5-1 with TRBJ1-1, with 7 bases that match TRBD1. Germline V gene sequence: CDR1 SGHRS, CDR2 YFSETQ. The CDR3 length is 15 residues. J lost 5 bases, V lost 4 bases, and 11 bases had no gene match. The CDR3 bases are TGCGCCAGCAGCGAGTTACAGGGGTCGGGAACTGAAGCTTTCTTT. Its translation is CASSELQGSGTEAFF.

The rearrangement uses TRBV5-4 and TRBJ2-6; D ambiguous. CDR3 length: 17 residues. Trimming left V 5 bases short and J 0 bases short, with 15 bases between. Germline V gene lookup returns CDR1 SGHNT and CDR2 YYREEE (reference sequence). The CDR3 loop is CASSLRNQISGANVLTF. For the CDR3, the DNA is TGTGCCAGCAGTTTGCGCAACCAGATCTCTGGGGCCAACGTCCTGACTTTC.

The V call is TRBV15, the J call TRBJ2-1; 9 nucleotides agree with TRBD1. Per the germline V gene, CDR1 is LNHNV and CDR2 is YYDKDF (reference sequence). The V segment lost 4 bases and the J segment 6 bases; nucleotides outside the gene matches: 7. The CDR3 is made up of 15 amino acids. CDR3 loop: CATSKQKTGGNEQFF. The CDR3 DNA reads TGTGCCACCAGCAAACAGAAGACAGGGGGCAATGAGCAGTTCTTC.

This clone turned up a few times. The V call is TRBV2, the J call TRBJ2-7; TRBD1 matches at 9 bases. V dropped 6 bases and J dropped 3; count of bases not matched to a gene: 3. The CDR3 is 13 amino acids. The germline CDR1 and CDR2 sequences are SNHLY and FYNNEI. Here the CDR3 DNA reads TGTGCCAGCAGGGACAGGGGCTTCTACGAGCAGTACTTC. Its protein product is CASRDRGFYEQYF.

In DNA form, the CDR3 reads TGTGCCAGCAGGTGGGACAGGGGCTATATCAAGCAGTACTTC. It specifies CASRWDRGYIKQYF. The chain uses TRBV2 and TRBJ2-7; TRBD1 aligns across 10 bases. The CDR3 contains 14 residues. The V segment lost 6 bases and the J segment 8 bases; nucleotides outside the gene matches: 10. Germline V lookup: CDR1 SNHLY, CDR2 FYNNEI.

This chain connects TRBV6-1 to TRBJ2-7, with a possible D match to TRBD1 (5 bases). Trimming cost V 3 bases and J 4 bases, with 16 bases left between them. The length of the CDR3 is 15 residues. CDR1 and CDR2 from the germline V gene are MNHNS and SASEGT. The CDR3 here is CASSDRVDHFYEQYF. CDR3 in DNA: TGTGCCAGCAGTGACAGGGTAGACCACTTTTACGAGCAGTACTTC.

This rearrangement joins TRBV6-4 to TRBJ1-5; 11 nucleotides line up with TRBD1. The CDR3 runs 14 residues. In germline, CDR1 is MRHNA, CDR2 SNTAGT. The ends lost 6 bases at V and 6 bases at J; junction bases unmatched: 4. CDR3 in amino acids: CASRPGTGGQPQHF. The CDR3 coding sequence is TGTGCCAGCAGGCCCGGGACAGGGGGTCAGCCCCAGCATTTT.

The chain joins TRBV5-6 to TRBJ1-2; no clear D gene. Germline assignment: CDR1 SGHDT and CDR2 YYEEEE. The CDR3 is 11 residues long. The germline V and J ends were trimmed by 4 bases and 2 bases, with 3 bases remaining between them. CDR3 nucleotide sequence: TGTGCCAGCAGCCTAAACTATGGCTACACCTTC. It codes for CASSLNYGYTF.

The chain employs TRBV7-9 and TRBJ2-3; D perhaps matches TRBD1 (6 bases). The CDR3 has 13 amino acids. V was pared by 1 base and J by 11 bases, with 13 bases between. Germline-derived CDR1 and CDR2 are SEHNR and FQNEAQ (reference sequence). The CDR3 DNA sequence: TGTGCCAGCAGCTTAGATCTGGGGGCGGAGCAGTATTTT. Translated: CASSLDLGAEQYF.

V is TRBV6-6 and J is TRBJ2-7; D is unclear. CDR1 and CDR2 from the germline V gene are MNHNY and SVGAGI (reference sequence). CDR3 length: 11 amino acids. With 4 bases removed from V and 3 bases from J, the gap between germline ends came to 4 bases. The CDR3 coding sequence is TGTGCCAGCAGTTCGCGCTACGAGCAGTACTTC. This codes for CASSSRYEQYF.

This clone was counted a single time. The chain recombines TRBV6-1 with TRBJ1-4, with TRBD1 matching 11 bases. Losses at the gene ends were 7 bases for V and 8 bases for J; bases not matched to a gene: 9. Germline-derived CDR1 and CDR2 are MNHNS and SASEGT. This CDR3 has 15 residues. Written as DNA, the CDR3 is TGTGCCAGCAATGGACAGGGGGCGCGTGAGGAAAAACTGTTTTTT. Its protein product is CASNGQGAREEKLFF.

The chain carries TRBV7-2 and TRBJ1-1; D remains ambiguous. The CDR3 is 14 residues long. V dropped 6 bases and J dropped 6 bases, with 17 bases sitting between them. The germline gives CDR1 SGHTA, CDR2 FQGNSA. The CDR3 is CASRPTGVLAEAFF. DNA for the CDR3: TGTGCCAGCAGACCCACCGGGGTCCTGGCTGAAGCTTTCTTT. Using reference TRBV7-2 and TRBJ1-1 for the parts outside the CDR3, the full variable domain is GAGVSQSPSNKVTEKGKDVELRCDPISGHTALYWYRQSLGQGLEFLIYFQGNSAPDKSGLPSDRFSAERTGGSVSTLTIQRTQQEDSAVYLCASRPTGVLAEAFFGQGTRLTVV.

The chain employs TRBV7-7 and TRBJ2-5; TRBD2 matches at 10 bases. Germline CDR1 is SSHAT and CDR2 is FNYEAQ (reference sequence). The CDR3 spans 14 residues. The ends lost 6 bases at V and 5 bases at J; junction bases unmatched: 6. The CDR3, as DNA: TGTGCCAGCAGTGTCCTAGCGGGGGTCGAGACCCAGTACTTC. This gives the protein CASSVLAGVETQYF.

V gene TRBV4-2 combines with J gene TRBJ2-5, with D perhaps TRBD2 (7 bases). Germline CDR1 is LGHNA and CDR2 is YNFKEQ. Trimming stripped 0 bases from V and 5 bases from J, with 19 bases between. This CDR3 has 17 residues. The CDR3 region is CASSQDSGRGDMETQYF. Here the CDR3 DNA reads TGTGCCAGCAGCCAAGATTCGGGGAGGGGGGATATGGAGACCCAGTACTTC.

The DNA of the CDR3 is TGTGCCAGCAGCCTACGGGCCCAGAGGACTAGCGGGAGTTCAGATGAGCAGTTCTTC. It is translated as CASSLRAQRTSGSSDEQFF. The chain couples TRBV7-6 to TRBJ2-1; 13 nucleotides align to TRBD2. This CDR3 has 19 residues. The germline V gene encodes CDR1 SGHVS and CDR2 FNYEAQ. The ends lost 5 bases at V and 8 bases at J; junction bases unmatched: 18.

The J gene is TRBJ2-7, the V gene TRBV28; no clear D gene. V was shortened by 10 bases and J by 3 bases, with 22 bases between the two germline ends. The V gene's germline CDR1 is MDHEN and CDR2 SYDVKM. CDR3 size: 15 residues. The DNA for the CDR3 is TGTGCCACCAATAGATTGAGGATTCCTGGCTACGAGCAGTACTTC. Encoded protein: CATNRLRIPGYEQYF.

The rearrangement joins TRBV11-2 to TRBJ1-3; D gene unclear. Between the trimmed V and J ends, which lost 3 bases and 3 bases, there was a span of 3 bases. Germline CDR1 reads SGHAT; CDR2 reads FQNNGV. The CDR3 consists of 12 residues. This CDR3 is CASSFFGNTIYF. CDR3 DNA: TGTGCCAGCAGCTTCTTTGGAAACACCATATATTTT.